These 2 T cell receptor beta chains originate from one sample sequenced in a study of shared clonotypes between healthy human individuals. Generated by immunoSEQ multiplex PCR, the TCRdb table keeps only in-frame clones and is missing some. The table lists about a million clones, around 77% of them singletons. The sequenced sample consisted of memory CD4+ T cells from PBMCs. As for subset: CD45RA-negative fraction. The receptors shown here come from a man aged 18 to 29 in good health. Some clones in this sample may be carry-over from other donors' samples.

The CDR3 DNA follows: TGTGCCAGCAGCTTGGATCATTCCTACGAGCAGTACTTC. It yields the protein CASSLDHSYEQYF. The chain is built from TRBV5-8 and TRBJ2-7, with unresolved D. The CDR3 has 13 amino acids. V was clipped by 0 bases and J by 1 base, with 5 bases between them. Germline lookup yields CDR1 SGHTS and CDR2 YDEGEE. The full variable domain, its missing parts supplied by reference TRBV5-8 and TRBJ2-7, is EAGVTQSPTHLIKTRGQQATLRCSPISGHTSVYWYQQALGLGLQFLLWYDEGEERNRGNFPPRFSGRQFPNYSSELNVNALELEDSALYLCASSLDHSYEQYFGPGTRLTVT.

The chain links TRBV7-9 to TRBJ2-5; 7 bases line up with TRBD2. The CDR3 has 13 amino acids. The germline gives CDR1 SEHNR, CDR2 FQNEAQ (reference sequence). With V trimmed by 7 bases and J by 5 bases, 7 bases remained unmatched. The CDR3 protein is CASIPGGYETQYF. The CDR3, as DNA: TGTGCCAGCATCCCGGGGGGATACGAGACCCAGTACTTC.